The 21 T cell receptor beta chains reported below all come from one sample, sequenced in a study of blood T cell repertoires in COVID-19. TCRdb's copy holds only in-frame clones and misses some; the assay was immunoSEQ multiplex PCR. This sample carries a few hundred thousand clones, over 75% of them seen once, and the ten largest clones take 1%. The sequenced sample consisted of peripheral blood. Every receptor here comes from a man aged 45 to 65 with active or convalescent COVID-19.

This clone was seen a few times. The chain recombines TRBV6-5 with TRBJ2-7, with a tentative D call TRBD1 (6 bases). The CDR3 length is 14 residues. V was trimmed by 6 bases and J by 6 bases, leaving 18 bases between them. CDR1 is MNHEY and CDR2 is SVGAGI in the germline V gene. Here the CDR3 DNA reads TGTGCCAGCAGCCTTAGGACAGCCCTTGGCGAGCAGTACTTC. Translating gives CASSLRTALGEQYF.

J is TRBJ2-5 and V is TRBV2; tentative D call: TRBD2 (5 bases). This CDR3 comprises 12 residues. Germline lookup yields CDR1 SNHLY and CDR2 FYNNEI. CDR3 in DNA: TGTGCAGGCGGGCATACACAAGAGACCCAGTACTTC. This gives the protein CAGGHTQETQYF.

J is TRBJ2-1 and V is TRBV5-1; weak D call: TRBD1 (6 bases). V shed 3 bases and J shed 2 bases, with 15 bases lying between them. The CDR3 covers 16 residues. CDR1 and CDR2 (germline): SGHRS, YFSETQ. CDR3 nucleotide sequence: TGCGCCAGCAGCTCACGGACAGCCGTGCCCTACAATGAGCAGTTCTTC. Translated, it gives CASSSRTAVPYNEQFF.

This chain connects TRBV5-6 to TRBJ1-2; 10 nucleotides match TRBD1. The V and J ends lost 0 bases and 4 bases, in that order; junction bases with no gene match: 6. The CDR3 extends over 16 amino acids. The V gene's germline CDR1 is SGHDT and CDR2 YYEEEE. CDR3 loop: CASSLEGQGRGYGYTF. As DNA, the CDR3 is TGTGCCAGCAGCTTGGAGGGACAGGGGAGAGGCTATGGCTACACCTTC. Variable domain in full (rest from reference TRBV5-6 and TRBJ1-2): DAGVTQSPTHLIKTRGQQVTLRCSPKSGHDTVSWYQQALGQGPQFIFQYYEEEERQRGNFPDRFSGHQFPNYSSELNVNALLLGDSALYLCASSLEGQGRGYGYTFGSGTRLTVV.

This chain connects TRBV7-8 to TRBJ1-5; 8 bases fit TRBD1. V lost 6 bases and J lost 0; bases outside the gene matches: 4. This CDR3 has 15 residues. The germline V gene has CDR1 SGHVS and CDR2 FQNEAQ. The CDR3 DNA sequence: TGTGCCAGCAGACCAGACAGGGGTAGCAATCAGCCCCAGCATTTT. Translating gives CASRPDRGSNQPQHF.

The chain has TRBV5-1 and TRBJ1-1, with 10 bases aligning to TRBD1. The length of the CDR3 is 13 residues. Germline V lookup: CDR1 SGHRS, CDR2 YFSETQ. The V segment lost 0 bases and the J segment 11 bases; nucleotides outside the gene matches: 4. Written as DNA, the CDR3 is TGCGCCAGCAGCTTGGAGGGACAGGGGTACGCTTTCTTT. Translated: CASSLEGQGYAFF. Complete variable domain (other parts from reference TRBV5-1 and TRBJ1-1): KAGVTQTPRYLIKTRGQQVTLSCSPISGHRSVSWYQQTPGQGLQFLFEYFSETQRNKGNFPGRFSGRQFSNSRSEMNVSTLELGDSALYLCASSLEGQGYAFFGQGTRLTVV.

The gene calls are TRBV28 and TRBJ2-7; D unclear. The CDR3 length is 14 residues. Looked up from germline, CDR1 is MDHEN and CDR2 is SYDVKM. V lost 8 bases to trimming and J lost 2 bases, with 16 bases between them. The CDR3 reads CASGVWQLTYEQYF. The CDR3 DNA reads TGTGCCAGCGGAGTTTGGCAGTTAACCTACGAGCAGTACTTC. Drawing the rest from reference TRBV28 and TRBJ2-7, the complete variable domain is DVKVTQSSRYLVKRTGEKVFLECVQDMDHENMFWYRQDPGLGLRLIYFSYDVKMKEKGDIPEGYSVSREKKERFSLILESASTNQTSMYLCASGVWQLTYEQYFGPGTRLTVT.

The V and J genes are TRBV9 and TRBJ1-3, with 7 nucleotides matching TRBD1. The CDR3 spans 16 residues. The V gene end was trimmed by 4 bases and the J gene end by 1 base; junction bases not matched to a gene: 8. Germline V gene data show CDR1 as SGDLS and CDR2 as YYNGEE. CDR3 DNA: TGTGCCAGCAGCCGAATGACAGGGAAATCTGGAAACACCATATATTTT. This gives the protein CASSRMTGKSGNTIYF.

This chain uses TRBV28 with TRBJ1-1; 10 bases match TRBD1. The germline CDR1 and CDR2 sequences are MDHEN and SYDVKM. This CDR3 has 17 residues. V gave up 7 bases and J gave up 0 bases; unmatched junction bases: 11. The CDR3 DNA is TGTGCCAGCACCGAAGGACAGGGGGGATTCATGAACACTGAAGCTTTCTTT. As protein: CASTEGQGGFMNTEAFF.

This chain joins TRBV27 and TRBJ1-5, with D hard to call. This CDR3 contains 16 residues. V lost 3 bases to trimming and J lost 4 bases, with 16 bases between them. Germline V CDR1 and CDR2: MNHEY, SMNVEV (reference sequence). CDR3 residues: CASSFSSLLPNQPQHF. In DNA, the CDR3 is TGTGCCAGCAGTTTCTCCTCTTTACTCCCAAATCAGCCCCAGCATTTT.

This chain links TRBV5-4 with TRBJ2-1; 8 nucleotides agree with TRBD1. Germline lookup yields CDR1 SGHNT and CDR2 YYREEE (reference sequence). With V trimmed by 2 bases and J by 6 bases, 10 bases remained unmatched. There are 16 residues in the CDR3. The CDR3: CASSFPAGGMGNEQFF. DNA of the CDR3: TGTGCCAGCAGCTTTCCCGCAGGGGGCATGGGCAATGAGCAGTTCTTC.

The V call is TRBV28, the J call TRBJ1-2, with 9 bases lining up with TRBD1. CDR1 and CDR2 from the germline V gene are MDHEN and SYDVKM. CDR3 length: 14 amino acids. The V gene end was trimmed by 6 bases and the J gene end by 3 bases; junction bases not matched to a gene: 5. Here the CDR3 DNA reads TGTGCCAGCAGGACAGGGGGTCGGGACTATGGCTACACCTTC. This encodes CASRTGGRDYGYTF.

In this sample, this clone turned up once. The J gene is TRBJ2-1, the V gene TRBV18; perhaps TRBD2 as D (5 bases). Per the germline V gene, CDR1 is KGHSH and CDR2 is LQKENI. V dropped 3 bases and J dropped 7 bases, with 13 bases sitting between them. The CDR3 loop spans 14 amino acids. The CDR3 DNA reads TGTGCCAGCTCACCGGGGAGTCCCGAAAATGAGCAGTTCTTC. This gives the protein CASSPGSPENEQFF. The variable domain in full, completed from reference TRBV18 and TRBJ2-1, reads NAGVMQNPRHLVRRRGQEARLRCSPMKGHSHVYWYRQLPEEGLKFMVYLQKENIIDESGMPKERFSAEFPKEGPSILRIQQVVRGDSAAYFCASSPGSPENEQFFGPGTRLTVL.

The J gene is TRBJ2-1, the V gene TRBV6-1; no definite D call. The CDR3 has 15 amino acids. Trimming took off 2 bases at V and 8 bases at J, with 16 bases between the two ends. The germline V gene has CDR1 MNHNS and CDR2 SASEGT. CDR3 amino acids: CASSERQASFDEQFF. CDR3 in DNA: TGTGCCAGCAGTGAACGACAAGCTTCATTCGATGAGCAGTTCTTC.

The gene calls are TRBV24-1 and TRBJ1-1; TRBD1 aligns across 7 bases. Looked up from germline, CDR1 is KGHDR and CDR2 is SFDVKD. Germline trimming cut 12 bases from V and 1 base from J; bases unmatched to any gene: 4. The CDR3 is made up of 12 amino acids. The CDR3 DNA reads TGTGCCTCTGCAGGGGGGAACACTGAAGCTTTCTTT. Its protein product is CASAGGNTEAFF.

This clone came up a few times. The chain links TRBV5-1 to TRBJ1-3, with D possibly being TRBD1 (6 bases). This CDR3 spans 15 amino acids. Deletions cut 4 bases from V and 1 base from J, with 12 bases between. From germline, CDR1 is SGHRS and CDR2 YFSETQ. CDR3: CASSGTGSSGNTIYF. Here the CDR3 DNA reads TGCGCCAGCAGCGGTACAGGGAGTTCTGGAAACACCATATATTTT.

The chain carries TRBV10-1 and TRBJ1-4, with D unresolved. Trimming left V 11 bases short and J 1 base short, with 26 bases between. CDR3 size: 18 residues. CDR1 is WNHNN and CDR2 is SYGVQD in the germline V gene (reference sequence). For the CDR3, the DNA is TGCGCCCACGAGAGATACGGGGTTAGTATCGGAACTAATGAAAAACTGTTTTTT. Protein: CAHERYGVSIGTNEKLFF.

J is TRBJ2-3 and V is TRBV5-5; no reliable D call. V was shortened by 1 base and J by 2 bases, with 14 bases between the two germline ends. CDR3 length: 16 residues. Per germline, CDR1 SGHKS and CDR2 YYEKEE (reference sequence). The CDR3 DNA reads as TGTGCCAGCAGCTTGATGCCCAAAGGAGTCACAGATACGCAGTATTTT. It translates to CASSLMPKGVTDTQYF.

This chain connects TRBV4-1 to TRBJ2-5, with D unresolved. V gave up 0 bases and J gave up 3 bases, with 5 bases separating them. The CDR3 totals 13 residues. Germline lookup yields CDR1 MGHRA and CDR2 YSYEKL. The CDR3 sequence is CASSQDPKETQYF. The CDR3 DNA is TGCGCCAGCAGCCAAGACCCCAAAGAGACCCAGTACTTC.

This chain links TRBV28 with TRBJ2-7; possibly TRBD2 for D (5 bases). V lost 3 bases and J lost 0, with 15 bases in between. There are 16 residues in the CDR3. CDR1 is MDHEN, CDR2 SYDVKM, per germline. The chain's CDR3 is CASSFSVGVSSYEQYF. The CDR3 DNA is TGTGCCAGCAGTTTCTCCGTCGGGGTGAGCTCCTACGAGCAGTACTTC. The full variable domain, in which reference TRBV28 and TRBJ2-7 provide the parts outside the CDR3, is DVKVTQSSRYLVKRTGEKVFLECVQDMDHENMFWYRQDPGLGLRLIYFSYDVKMKEKGDIPEGYSVSREKKERFSLILESASTNQTSMYLCASSFSVGVSSYEQYFGPGTRLTVT.

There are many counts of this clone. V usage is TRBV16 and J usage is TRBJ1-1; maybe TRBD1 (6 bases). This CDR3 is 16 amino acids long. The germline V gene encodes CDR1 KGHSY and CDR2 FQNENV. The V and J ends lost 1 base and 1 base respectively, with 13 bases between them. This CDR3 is CASSQFSRTANTEAFF. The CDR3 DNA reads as TGTGCCAGCAGCCAATTTTCCCGGACAGCGAACACTGAAGCTTTCTTT.